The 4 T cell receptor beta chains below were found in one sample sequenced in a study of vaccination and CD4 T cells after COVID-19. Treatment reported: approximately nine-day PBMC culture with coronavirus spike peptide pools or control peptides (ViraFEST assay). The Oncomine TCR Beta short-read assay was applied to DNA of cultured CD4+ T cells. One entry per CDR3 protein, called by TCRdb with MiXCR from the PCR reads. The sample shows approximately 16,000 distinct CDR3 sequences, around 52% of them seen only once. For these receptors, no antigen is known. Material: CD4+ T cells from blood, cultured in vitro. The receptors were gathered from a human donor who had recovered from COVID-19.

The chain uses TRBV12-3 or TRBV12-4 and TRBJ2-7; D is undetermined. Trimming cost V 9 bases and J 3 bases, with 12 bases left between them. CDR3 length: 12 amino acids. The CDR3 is CASESEDYEQYF. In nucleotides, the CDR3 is TGTGCCAGTGAAAGCGAGGACTACGAGCAGTACTTC.

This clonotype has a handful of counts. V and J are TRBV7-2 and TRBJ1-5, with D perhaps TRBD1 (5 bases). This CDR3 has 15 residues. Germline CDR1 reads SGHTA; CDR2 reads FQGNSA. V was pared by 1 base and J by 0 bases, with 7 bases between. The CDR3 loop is CASSLGGYSNQPQHF. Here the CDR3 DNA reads TGTGCCAGCAGCTTAGGGGGCTATAGCAATCAGCCCCAGCATTTT.

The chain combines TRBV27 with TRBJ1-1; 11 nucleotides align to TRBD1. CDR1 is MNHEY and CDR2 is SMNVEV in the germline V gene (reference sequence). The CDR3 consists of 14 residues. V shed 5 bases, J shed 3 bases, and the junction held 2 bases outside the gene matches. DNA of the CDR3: TGTGCCAGCAGTCGGGACAGGGGGTACACTGAAGCTTTCTTT. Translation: CASSRDRGYTEAFF.

CDR3 bases: TGTGCCAGCGCGCGACAGGGGGCGCCGGACATTCAGTACTTC. As protein: CASARQGAPDIQYF. The rearrangement joins TRBV27 to TRBJ2-4, with TRBD1 matching over 10 bases. This CDR3 comprises 14 residues. Trimming removed 8 bases from V and 8 bases from J; junction bases left unmatched: 9. CDR1 is MNHEY, CDR2 SMNVEV, per germline (reference sequence).